A single sample gave rise to the 32 T cell receptor beta chains below, sequenced in a study of breast tumors, draining lymph nodes, adjacent tissues. Axillary draining lymph nodes of breast cancer patients supplied the node samples. TCRdb re-derived calls from the multiplex PCR reads in MiXCR, one entry per CDR3 protein. The sample shows approximately 90,000 distinct CDR3 sequences, roughly 28% of them seen only once. Specimen: axillary lymph node tissue. All receptors come from a female donor with breast cancer. Some clones in this sample may be carry-over from other donors' samples.

This clonotype was observed many times. V gene TRBV11-2 combines with J gene TRBJ1-3; D uncertain. Trimming removed 4 bases at V and 0 bases at J, with 16 bases between. This CDR3 contains 17 residues. Per the germline V gene, CDR1 is SGHAT and CDR2 is FQNNGV. DNA of the CDR3: TGTGCCAGCAGCTCGAGTTTCGGTAGACTCTCTGGAAACACCATATATTTT. Protein product: CASSSSFGRLSGNTIYF.

This clonotype showed up many times. This chain joins TRBV27 and TRBJ2-7, with 8 bases lining up with TRBD1. The junction had 5 bases not matched to a gene; V was cut back by 4 bases and J by 3 bases. This CDR3 comprises 14 residues. Germline assignment: CDR1 MNHEY and CDR2 SMNVEV (reference sequence). Here the CDR3 DNA reads TGTGCCAGCAGTTCGGGACAGGCCCTCTACGAGCAGTACTTC. This gives the protein CASSSGQALYEQYF.

This clonotype showed up many times. The V and J genes are TRBV11-3 and TRBJ2-1, with D tentatively TRBD2 (6 bases). V was pared by 1 base and J by 8 bases, with 12 bases between. This CDR3 has 14 amino acids. Looked up from germline, CDR1 is SGHNT and CDR2 is YENEEA. The CDR3 is CASSLVDYFHEQFF. In DNA, the CDR3 is TGTGCCAGCAGCTTAGTGGACTATTTTCATGAGCAGTTCTTC.

By share of the sample, this clonotype is medium-sized (0.01 to 0.1%). J is TRBJ2-7 and V is TRBV6-2 or TRBV6-3; 9 bases fit TRBD1. In germline, CDR1 is MNHEY, CDR2 SVGEGT. Losses at the gene ends were 7 bases for V and 6 bases for J; bases not matched to a gene: 13. This CDR3 comprises 15 residues. The CDR3 bases are TGTGCCAGCACCTACCCGGGACAGGGATTCCGCGAGCAGTACTTC. This encodes CASTYPGQGFREQYF.

This clonotype was detected ten times or more. The rearrangement joins TRBV11-2 to TRBJ2-7; D gene uncertain. The CDR3 is 15 residues long. Germline assignment: CDR1 SGHAT and CDR2 FQNNGV. Trimming took off 3 bases at V and 2 bases at J, with 14 bases between the two ends. The CDR3 protein is CASSLDLRKTYEQYF. CDR3 DNA: TGTGCCAGCAGCTTGGATTTAAGGAAGACCTACGAGCAGTACTTC.

The CDR3 region has the DNA TGTGCCAGCAGAGGCAAAAACATTCAGTACTTC. Its protein is CASRGKNIQYF. This sequence joins TRBV3-1 and TRBJ2-4, with D unclear. Germline V gene lookup returns CDR1 LGHDT and CDR2 YNNKEL (reference sequence). Trimming cost V 6 bases and J 3 bases, with 3 bases left between them. The CDR3 spans 11 residues. Full variable domain (remainder filled in from reference TRBV3-1 and TRBJ2-4): DTAVSQTPKYLVTQMGNDKSIKCEQNLGHDTMYWYKQDSKKFLKIMFSYNNKELIINETVPNRFSPKSPDKAHLNLHINSLELGDSAVYFCASRGKNIQYFGAGTRLSVL.

This clonotype has a count of ten or more. The chain employs TRBV28 and TRBJ2-7; 9 bases line up with TRBD1. CDR3 size: 17 residues. The V gene's germline CDR1 is MDHEN and CDR2 SYDVKM. V lost 6 bases and J lost 9; bases outside the gene matches: 21. DNA of the CDR3: TGTGCCAGCAGATCCCACGGGAGACAGGGGGAGGCCCTAGGGCAGTACTTC. This codes for CASRSHGRQGEALGQYF. Full variable domain (remainder filled in from reference TRBV28 and TRBJ2-7): DVKVTQSSRYLVKRTGEKVFLECVQDMDHENMFWYRQDPGLGLRLIYFSYDVKMKEKGDIPEGYSVSREKKERFSLILESASTNQTSMYLCASRSHGRQGEALGQYFGPGTRLTVT.

This clonotype was seen a handful of times. The V and J genes are TRBV6-5 and TRBJ2-1; D may be TRBD2 (5 bases). Germline values: CDR1 MNHEY, CDR2 SVGAGI. V was trimmed by 5 bases and J by 10 bases, leaving 9 bases between them. The CDR3 has 11 residues. The CDR3 loop reads CASSHGGEQFF. CDR3 coding DNA: TGTGCCAGCAGTCACGGCGGGGAGCAGTTCTTC.

The V gene is TRBV7-9, the J gene TRBJ2-7; 13 bases are a match to TRBD2. In germline, CDR1 is SEHNR, CDR2 FQNEAQ (reference sequence). This CDR3 contains 15 residues. The ends lost 5 bases at V and 4 bases at J; junction bases unmatched: 5. CDR3 region: CASSPGLAGVYEQYF. The CDR3 coding sequence is TGTGCCAGCAGCCCCGGACTAGCGGGAGTTTACGAGCAGTACTTC.

This clonotype was observed at least ten times. The chain carries TRBV12-3 or TRBV12-4 and TRBJ1-6, with 7 nucleotides matching TRBD1. The length of the CDR3 is 15 residues. V shed 6 bases, J shed 9 bases, and the junction held 11 bases outside the gene matches. The CDR3 DNA reads as TGTGCCAGCAGCCGGAGACAGGGTACCCCTTCACCCCTCCACTTT. Translating it yields CASSRRQGTPSPLHF.

In its sample, this clonotype was seen many times. This may come from a read error, since a much larger clone is one base off. The chain has TRBV20-1 and TRBJ2-5; TRBD2 matches at 7 bases. Germline V lookup: CDR1 DFQATT, CDR2 SNEGSKA (reference sequence). CDR3 length: 11 amino acids. The CDR3 loop reads CSAAGEETQSF. The CDR3 DNA reads TGCAGTGCGGCGGGGGAAGAGACCCAGTCCTTC.

This clonotype was seen only once. At one boundary the junction diverges from the germline segment, which might be a read error. The chain combines TRBV9 with TRBJ1-6; 9 bases match TRBD1. The CDR3 totals 15 residues. Germline assignment: CDR1 SGDLS and CDR2 YYNGEE. The DNA for the CDR3 is TGCGCCAGCAGTTCCGGGACAGGGTTCAATTCACCCCCCCACTTT. This sequence encodes CASSSGTGFNSPPHF.

This clonotype was detected many times. CDR3 bases: TGTGCCATCAGTGAGATGTGGGGGTATGGCTACACCTTC. Its protein product is CAISEMWGYGYTF. The chain is built from TRBV10-3 and TRBJ1-2; TRBD1 might be the D (5 bases). The germline CDR1 and CDR2 sequences are ENHRY and SYGVKD. CDR3 length: 13 residues. V lost 2 bases and J lost 5, with 9 bases in between.

This clonotype was seen ten or more times. The chain has TRBV6-2 or TRBV6-3 and TRBJ2-3; D ambiguous. Germline assignment: CDR1 MNHEY and CDR2 SVGEGT. The CDR3 is 14 residues long. Trimming cost V 1 base and J 6 bases, with 11 bases left between them. The CDR3 DNA follows: TGTGCCAGCAGTTACTGGCTAGGAGTGGATACGCAGTATTTT. It yields the protein CASSYWLGVDTQYF.

This clonotype was counted only a few times. This chain uses TRBV5-6 with TRBJ1-1; weak D call: TRBD1 (5 bases). Looked up from germline, CDR1 is SGHDT and CDR2 is YYEEEE. The CDR3 runs to 14 residues. V was pared by 5 bases and J by 5 bases, with 16 bases between. CDR3 sequence reads: CASRETGTRTEAFF. The CDR3, as DNA: TGTGCCAGCAGAGAAACCGGGACGAGGACTGAAGCTTTCTTT.

This clonotype was counted ten times or more. This chain links TRBV27 with TRBJ1-5, with TRBD1 matching over 8 bases. The ends lost 6 bases at V and 5 bases at J; junction bases unmatched: 6. Germline assignment: CDR1 MNHEY and CDR2 SMNVEV (reference sequence). The CDR3 extends over 14 amino acids. The CDR3 DNA reads as TGTGCCAGCAGCCCGACAGGGGCCGATCAGCCCCAGCATTTT. Its protein product is CASSPTGADQPQHF.

This clonotype was recorded at least ten times. The chain couples TRBV18 to TRBJ2-5; no reliable D call. The V end was cut by 2 bases, the J end by 5 bases, with 15 bases between. The CDR3 runs to 15 residues. Germline values: CDR1 KGHSH, CDR2 LQKENI. The DNA of the CDR3 is TGTGCCAGCTCACCAGGACGCAGTAATTCGGAGACCCAGTACTTC. As protein: CASSPGRSNSETQYF.

The chain couples TRBV4-3 to TRBJ2-7, with 14 nucleotides matching TRBD2. Per germline, CDR1 LGHNA and CDR2 YSLEER. V gave up 4 bases and J gave up 5 bases; unmatched junction bases: 4. The CDR3 contains 15 residues. The CDR3 DNA sequence: TGCGCCAGCAGCCGGGGGACTAGCGGGAGAGACGAGCAGTACTTC. Protein product: CASSRGTSGRDEQYF.

The table lists this clonotype with many counts. A much more abundant neighbour one base away suggests this may be a read error. The rearrangement links TRBV5-5 to TRBJ2-2; D is ambiguous. The ends were cut back, 2 bases at V and 4 bases at J, with 9 bases in the middle. The CDR3 consists of 14 residues. Germline V gives CDR1 SGHKS, CDR2 YYEKEE (reference sequence). The CDR3 nucleotides read TGTGCCAGCAGCTTTTCGGCGACCACCGGGGAGCTGTTTTTT. As protein: CASSFSATTGELFF.

Turning to this clonotype: It may be a read error: a sequence one base away is much more abundant. This rearrangement joins TRBV6-5 to TRBJ2-3, with D possibly matching TRBD2 (5 bases). The CDR3 is 13 residues long. The germline gives CDR1 MNHEY, CDR2 SVGAGI. The CDR3 nucleotides read TGCCCGGAGGACCTAACTAGCACAGATACGCAGTATTTT. This gives the protein CPEDLTSTDTQYF.

This clonotype was detected ten times or more. The V call is TRBV5-1, the J call TRBJ1-2, with 8 bases matching TRBD1. J lost 4 bases, V lost 6 bases, and 8 bases had no gene match. Germline CDR1 reads SGHRS; CDR2 reads YFSETQ. The CDR3 is 14 amino acids. CDR3 nucleotide sequence: TGCGCCAGCACCGGGACAGGCCGCTCCTATGGCTACACCTTC. Protein product: CASTGTGRSYGYTF. Together with reference TRBV5-1 and TRBJ1-2, the CDR3 gives the full variable domain: KAGVTQTPRYLIKTRGQQVTLSCSPISGHRSVSWYQQTPGQGLQFLFEYFSETQRNKGNFPGRFSGRQFSNSRSEMNVSTLELGDSALYLCASTGTGRSYGYTFGSGTRLTVV.

This sequence joins TRBV12-3 or TRBV12-4 and TRBJ1-5; TRBD1 agrees at 9 bases. V lost 4 bases and J lost 3; bases outside the gene matches: 4. CDR3 length: 15 amino acids. CDR3 coding DNA: TGTGCCAGCAGTTCCGGGACAGGGAACAATCAGCCCCAGCATTTT. It specifies CASSSGTGNNQPQHF.

This clonotype occurred a few times. Since a much larger clone is just one base distant, this may be a read error. V and J are TRBV12-3 or TRBV12-4 and TRBJ2-5; D might be TRBD1 or TRBD2, each matching 6 bases. The CDR3 covers 15 residues. Trimming took off 3 bases at V and 2 bases at J, with 13 bases between the two ends. DNA of the CDR3: TGTGCCAGCAGTTTCATCCGGGGGCCGCAAGAGACCCAGTACTTC. It is translated as CASSFIRGPQETQYF.

This clonotype was seen many times. The chain has TRBV11-3 and TRBJ2-3; D perhaps matches TRBD2 (7 bases). The V and J ends lost 7 bases and 3 bases respectively, with 11 bases between them. CDR1 and CDR2 (germline): SGHNT, YENEEA. The CDR3 length is 13 residues. The CDR3 here is CASMGGTTDTQYF. DNA for the CDR3: TGTGCCAGCATGGGAGGGACAACAGATACGCAGTATTTT.

The chain links TRBV29-1 to TRBJ2-7; 8 positions match TRBD2. Germline lookup yields CDR1 SQVTM and CDR2 ANQGSEA. The CDR3 is 14 amino acids. After removal of 4 bases from V and 9 bases from J, the junction contained 14 bases not matched to a gene. The CDR3, as DNA: TGCAGCGTTGGGGGGACCAGCGGGAGAAACGGGCAGTACTTC. Translated, it gives CSVGGTSGRNGQYF.

The rearrangement uses TRBV7-9 and TRBJ2-1; 7 bases align to TRBD2. The V gene's germline CDR1 is SEHNR and CDR2 FQNEAQ (reference sequence). J was trimmed by 7 bases and V by 5 bases; bases with no gene match: 5. This CDR3 region has 13 residues. CDR3 in DNA: TGTGCCAGCAGCGTAGTTAGCGGGAATGAGCAGTTCTTC. Translation: CASSVVSGNEQFF.

This rearrangement joins TRBV10-2 to TRBJ1-5, with 8 nucleotides matching TRBD1. The junction had 23 bases not matched to a gene; V was cut back by 8 bases and J by 14 bases. This CDR3 spans 16 amino acids. Germline lookup yields CDR1 WSHSY and CDR2 SAAADI. The CDR3 nucleotides read TGCGCCAGCCAGACAGGGGCTTTAAACACGACCTACAATGAGCATTTT. This gives the protein CASQTGALNTTYNEHF.

This clonotype has a count of ten or more. The chain is built from TRBV27 and TRBJ2-1; D uncertain. Germline CDR1 MNHEY, CDR2 SMNVEV (reference sequence). Trimming pared 2 bases from V and 2 bases from J, leaving 7 bases between. The CDR3 is 14 amino acids. CDR3 sequence: CASSLGRAYNEQFF. In DNA, the CDR3 is TGTGCCAGCAGTTTAGGCCGGGCCTACAATGAGCAGTTCTTC.

This clonotype occurred many times. This sequence joins TRBV2 and TRBJ2-7; a possible D gene is TRBD1 (6 bases). Germline V CDR1 and CDR2: SNHLY, FYNNEI. Trimming took off 4 bases at V and 2 bases at J, with 9 bases between the two ends. The CDR3 totals 13 residues. CDR3: CASSVRTAYEQYF. CDR3 DNA: TGTGCCAGCAGTGTGAGGACAGCCTACGAGCAGTACTTC.

This clonotype was detected many times. The chain carries TRBV6-1 and TRBJ1-2; D gene unclear. Germline CDR1 reads MNHNS; CDR2 reads SASEGT. The V gene lost 2 bases and the J gene lost 5 bases, with 9 bases spanning the gap. The CDR3 length is 13 residues. The CDR3 reads CASSENGKYGYTF. The DNA for the CDR3 is TGTGCCAGCAGTGAAAATGGCAAGTATGGCTACACCTTC.

This clonotype was seen many times. V and J are TRBV28 and TRBJ2-2, with D maybe TRBD2 (7 bases). V was cut by 2 bases and J by 6 bases, with 22 bases left in between. Germline lookup yields CDR1 MDHEN and CDR2 SYDVKM. There are 18 residues in the CDR3. This CDR3 is CASSLPPSVGGQSGELFF. The CDR3 nucleotides read TGTGCCAGCAGTTTACCCCCATCGGTGGGGGGGCAGTCCGGGGAGCTGTTTTTT.

This clonotype has ten or more counts. The gene calls are TRBV5-8 and TRBJ1-2; D gene uncertain. This CDR3 has 15 residues. The V gene lost 4 bases and the J gene lost 0 bases, with 13 bases spanning the gap. Germline V gene lookup returns CDR1 SGHTS and CDR2 YDEGEE. The CDR3 DNA sequence: TGTGCCAGCAGCCCCCGGACCGCTCCTAACTATGGCTACACCTTC. This codes for CASSPRTAPNYGYTF.